This TCR beta chain was retrieved from a study of T cell responses to AZD1222 COVID-19 vaccine. The study's findings and limits: Donors skewed white British and female; clonal diversity was possibly underestimated. Sampled repertoires all dated from after the peak T cell response. The study found vaccine-associated CD4 TCRs spanning spike, dominant at 160-218 and 743-854.

V was cut by 5 bases and J by 7 bases, with 17 bases left in between. Germline CDR1 SGHAT, CDR2 FQNNGV. The CDR3 extends over 14 amino acids. Measured with immunoSEQ multiplex PCR; TCRdb has only the in-frame clones, and not every one. The sample lists 55,000 to 65,000 clones, 80% to 90% occurring once. About this clone: No antigen is known for it.

The V gene is TRBV11-2, the J gene TRBJ1-2; D possibly corresponds to TRBD1 (6 bases). Sequenced here: peripheral blood, sampled on day 0 of AZD1222 vaccination. The TCR comes from an adult in good health. In DNA form, the CDR3 reads TGTGCCAGCAGCACGCAACAGGGCAGAAGTGGCTACACCTTC. Its protein product is CASSTQQGRSGYTF.